Below are 20 T cell receptor beta chains sequenced from a single sample in a study of CD8+ T cells in alopecia areata. Treatment given: oral pan-JAK inhibitor, 5-10 mg twice daily. Reverse transcribed after extraction, RNA yielded cDNA as the sequencing template. Here immunoSEQ multiplex PCR was the method, and the copy in TCRdb shows in-frame clones only, minus some. The sample includes 95,000 to 100,000 clones, approximately 60% of them seen just once. This specimen consisted of CD8+ T cells sorted from blood, obtained at week 4, from a patient treated with tofacitinib. The receptors come from a human donor with alopecia areata.

The chain uses TRBV12-5 and TRBJ2-3; possibly TRBD2 for D (7 bases). Trimming stripped 2 bases from V and 2 bases from J, with 11 bases between. This CDR3 is 15 amino acids long. From germline, CDR1 is LGHNT and CDR2 FRNRAP. The CDR3 sequence: CASGLYGGPTDTQYF. The CDR3 DNA is TGTGCTAGTGGTTTGTACGGGGGGCCCACAGATACGCAGTATTTT.

The genes are TRBV7-9 and TRBJ2-6, with D possibly matching TRBD2 (5 bases). This CDR3 has 16 residues. Looked up from germline, CDR1 is SEHNR and CDR2 is FQNEAQ (reference sequence). The V and J ends lost 2 bases and 2 bases respectively, with 10 bases between them. CDR3 nucleotides: TGTGCCAGCAGCTTAACTATGACTACTGGGGCCAACGTCCTGACTTTC. It yields the protein CASSLTMTTGANVLTF.

In its sample, this clone was seen once. The CDR3 region is CASSHSSRTYGYTF. DNA for the CDR3: TGTGCCAGCAGTCACAGTTCCAGGACCTATGGCTACACCTTC. The chain couples TRBV14 to TRBJ1-2; the D is unclear. V lost 6 bases to trimming and J lost 4 bases, with 15 bases between them. The CDR3 loop spans 14 amino acids. Germline CDR1 SGHDN, CDR2 FVKESK.

This chain links TRBV30 with TRBJ2-3; D is unclear. Trimming took off 3 bases at V and 1 base at J, with 11 bases between the two ends. The germline CDR1 and CDR2 sequences are GTSNPN and SVGIG (reference sequence). The CDR3 sequence is 14 residues long. The CDR3 loop is CAWSLGSGTDTQYF. The CDR3 DNA follows: TGTGCCTGGAGCCTAGGATCTGGCACAGATACGCAGTATTTT.

This rearrangement joins TRBV7-8 to TRBJ2-4, with D unclear. The CDR3 spans 12 residues. Per the germline V gene, CDR1 is SGHVS and CDR2 is FQNEAQ. V was shortened by 5 bases and J by 7 bases, with 9 bases between the two germline ends. CDR3 sequence: CASSPFGNIQYF. CDR3 DNA: TGTGCCAGCAGCCCTTTCGGGAACATTCAGTACTTC.

This clone was detected only a few times. The gene calls are TRBV25-1 and TRBJ1-5; D possibly corresponds to TRBD1 (6 bases). CDR3 length: 14 residues. Trimming took 5 bases from V and 5 from J, leaving 13 bases between them. CDR1 and CDR2 (germline): MGHDK, SYGVNS. DNA of the CDR3: TGTGCCAGCAGTTGGGCAGGGGTCCATCAGCCCCAGCATTTT. It encodes CASSWAGVHQPQHF.

The chain employs TRBV28 and TRBJ2-7; D may be TRBD2 (5 bases). Trimming removed 7 bases at V and 3 bases at J, with 10 bases between. The CDR3 loop spans 12 amino acids. Germline V gene sequence: CDR1 MDHEN, CDR2 SYDVKM. The CDR3 sequence is CASTSGFYEQYF. CDR3 DNA: TGTGCCAGCACGTCGGGATTCTACGAGCAGTACTTC.

The V gene is TRBV7-2, the J gene TRBJ2-3; 9 bases map to TRBD1. From germline, CDR1 is SGHTA and CDR2 FQGNSA. The CDR3 extends over 15 amino acids. Trimming took 7 bases from V and 6 from J; bases not matched to a gene: 11. CDR3 sequence reads: CASTPWTGETDTQYF. CDR3 in DNA: TGTGCCAGCACTCCCTGGACAGGGGAGACCGATACGCAGTATTTT.

This clone has a handful of counts. The V gene is TRBV7-9, the J gene TRBJ1-1; D possibly corresponds to TRBD1 (6 bases). Deletions cut 4 bases from V and 1 base from J, with 10 bases between. Germline CDR1 and CDR2: SEHNR and FQNEAQ (reference sequence). This CDR3 is built from 14 residues. CDR3 region: CASSYTGRNTEAFF. As DNA, the CDR3 is TGTGCCAGCAGCTACACAGGGAGGAACACTGAAGCTTTCTTT.

This clone was detected only a few times. The rearrangement uses TRBV29-1 and TRBJ2-7, with D tentatively TRBD1 (6 bases). With 6 bases removed from V and 5 bases from J, the gap between germline ends came to 17 bases. The CDR3 length is 13 residues. CDR1 is SQVTM, CDR2 ANQGSEA, per germline. CDR3 loop: CSVMGTNRNEQYF. The CDR3 nucleotides read TGCAGCGTCATGGGGACAAATCGGAACGAGCAGTACTTC.

V usage is TRBV10-3 and J usage is TRBJ2-7; 7 nucleotides align to TRBD2. The CDR3 runs to 16 residues. V shed 2 bases and J 0 bases; nucleotides not matched to a gene: 7. Germline V gene data show CDR1 as ENHRY and CDR2 as SYGVKD. Here the CDR3 reads CAISELPAGPSYEQYF. In DNA, the CDR3 is TGTGCCATCAGTGAGCTCCCAGCGGGACCCTCCTACGAGCAGTACTTC.

The chain is built from TRBV29-1 and TRBJ1-2, with TRBD1 matching 7 bases. Trimming at V came to 4 bases and at J to 4 bases, leaving 3 bases not matched to a gene. The CDR3 covers 12 residues. Germline CDR1 reads SQVTM; CDR2 reads ANQGSEA. In DNA form, the CDR3 reads TGCAGCGTTGCGACAGGGATCTATGGCTACACCTTC. It encodes CSVATGIYGYTF.

This rearrangement joins TRBV4-1 to TRBJ2-4; D not certain. The CDR3 has 13 amino acids. Germline CDR1 is MGHRA and CDR2 is YSYEKL. V lost 1 base and J lost 2, with 3 bases in between. CDR3 amino acids: CASSQGTKNIQYF. The DNA of the CDR3 is TGCGCCAGCAGCCAAGGGACCAAAAACATTCAGTACTTC.

The V and J genes are TRBV11-2 and TRBJ2-5, with TRBD2 matching 10 bases. CDR1 and CDR2 (germline): SGHAT, FQNNGV. Trimming took 4 bases from V and 1 from J; bases not matched to a gene: 12. The CDR3 totals 18 residues. The CDR3 here is CASSSWEERGGFQETQYF. The CDR3 DNA reads as TGTGCCAGCAGCTCCTGGGAGGAGCGGGGGGGATTCCAAGAGACCCAGTACTTC.

The rearrangement links TRBV5-6 to TRBJ1-1; perhaps TRBD1 as D (5 bases). V was shortened by 4 bases and J by 6 bases, with 16 bases between the two germline ends. The CDR3 is 14 amino acids. The V gene's germline CDR1 is SGHDT and CDR2 YYEEEE. This CDR3 is CASSRRQGPAEAFF. The CDR3 nucleotides read TGTGCCAGCAGCCGCAGGCAGGGACCAGCTGAAGCTTTCTTT.

The chain recombines TRBV5-6 with TRBJ2-5; the match to TRBD2 covers 14 bases. CDR3 size: 16 residues. CDR1 is SGHDT and CDR2 is YYEEEE in the germline V gene. The V segment lost 3 bases and the J segment 2 bases; nucleotides outside the gene matches: 3. The CDR3 sequence is CASSSRTSGGQETQYF. The CDR3 DNA reads TGTGCCAGCAGCTCAAGGACTAGCGGGGGGCAAGAGACCCAGTACTTC. Filled out from reference TRBV5-6 and TRBJ2-5, the complete variable domain reads DAGVTQSPTHLIKTRGQQVTLRCSPKSGHDTVSWYQQALGQGPQFIFQYYEEEERQRGNFPDRFSGHQFPNYSSELNVNALLLGDSALYLCASSSRTSGGQETQYFGPGTRLLVL.

The rearrangement joins TRBV28 to TRBJ2-3; 7 nucleotides match TRBD2. The germline V gene encodes CDR1 MDHEN and CDR2 SYDVKM. This CDR3 is 17 amino acids long. With V trimmed by 6 bases and J by 2 bases, 14 bases remained unmatched. CDR3 in amino acids: CASSTRSPGLITDTQYF. The CDR3 DNA is TGTGCCAGCAGCACCCGATCCCCGGGACTAATCACAGATACGCAGTATTTT. Full variable domain (outside the CDR3, taken from reference TRBV28 and TRBJ2-3): DVKVTQSSRYLVKRTGEKVFLECVQDMDHENMFWYRQDPGLGLRLIYFSYDVKMKEKGDIPEGYSVSREKKERFSLILESASTNQTSMYLCASSTRSPGLITDTQYFGPGTRLTVL.

The rearrangement joins TRBV27 to TRBJ1-2; D unresolved. V was trimmed by 8 bases and J by 2 bases, leaving 6 bases between them. In germline, CDR1 is MNHEY, CDR2 SMNVEV (reference sequence). The CDR3 length is 11 residues. CDR3 protein: CASGGNYGYTF. CDR3 nucleotides: TGTGCCAGCGGAGGGAACTATGGCTACACCTTC.

The chain uses TRBV29-1 and TRBJ2-7, with 9 bases identical to TRBD1. This CDR3 region has 14 residues. The germline V gene has CDR1 SQVTM and CDR2 ANQGSEA. The ends lost 4 bases at V and 5 bases at J; junction bases unmatched: 9. CDR3 sequence (DNA): TGCAGCGTTGCCGGACAGGGGAGTAACCACGAGCAGTACTTC. Amino acids: CSVAGQGSNHEQYF.

This clone appeared once. The chain links TRBV5-6 to TRBJ2-5, with a tentative D call TRBD1 (6 bases). CDR1 is SGHDT, CDR2 YYEEEE, per germline. Trimming removed 3 bases at V and 3 bases at J, with 9 bases between. This CDR3 has 13 amino acids. DNA for the CDR3: TGTGCCAGCAGCTCCGACAGGAAAGAGACCCAGTACTTC. Translated, it gives CASSSDRKETQYF.